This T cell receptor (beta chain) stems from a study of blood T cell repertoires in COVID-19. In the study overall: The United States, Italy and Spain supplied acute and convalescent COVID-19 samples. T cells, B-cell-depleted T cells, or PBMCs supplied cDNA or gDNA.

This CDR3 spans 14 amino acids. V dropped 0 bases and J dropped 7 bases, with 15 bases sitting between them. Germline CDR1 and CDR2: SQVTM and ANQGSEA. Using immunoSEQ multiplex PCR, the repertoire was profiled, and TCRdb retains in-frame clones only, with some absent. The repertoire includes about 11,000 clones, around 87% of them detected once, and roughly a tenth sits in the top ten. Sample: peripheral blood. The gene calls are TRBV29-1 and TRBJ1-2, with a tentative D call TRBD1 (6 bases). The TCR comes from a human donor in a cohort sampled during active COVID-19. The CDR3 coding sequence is TGCAGCGTTGAAGAGGGCCAGGGGTACGCTGGCTACACCTTC. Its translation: CSVEEGQGYAGYTF.